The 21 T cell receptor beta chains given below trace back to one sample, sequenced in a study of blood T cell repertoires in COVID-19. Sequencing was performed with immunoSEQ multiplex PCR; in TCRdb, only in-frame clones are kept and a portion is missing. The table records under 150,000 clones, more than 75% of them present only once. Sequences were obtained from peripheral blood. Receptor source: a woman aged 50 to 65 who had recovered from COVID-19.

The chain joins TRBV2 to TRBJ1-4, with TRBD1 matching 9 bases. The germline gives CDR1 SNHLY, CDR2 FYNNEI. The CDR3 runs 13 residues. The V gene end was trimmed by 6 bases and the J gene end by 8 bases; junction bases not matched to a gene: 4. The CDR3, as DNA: TGTGCCAGCAGCGACAGGGGGTACGAAAAACTGTTTTTT. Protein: CASSDRGYEKLFF.

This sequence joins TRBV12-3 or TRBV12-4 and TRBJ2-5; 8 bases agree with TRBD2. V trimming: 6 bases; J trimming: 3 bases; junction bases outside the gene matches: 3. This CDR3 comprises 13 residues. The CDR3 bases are TGTGCCAGCAGGATACTAGCGGAAGAGACCCAGTACTTC. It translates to CASRILAEETQYF.

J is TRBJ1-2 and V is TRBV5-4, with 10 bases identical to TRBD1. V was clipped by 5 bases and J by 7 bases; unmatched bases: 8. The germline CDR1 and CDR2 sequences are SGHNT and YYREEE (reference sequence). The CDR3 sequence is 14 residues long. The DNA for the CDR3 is TGTGCCAGCAGATCTAGACAGGGGGCTATTGGCTACACCTTC. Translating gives CASRSRQGAIGYTF.

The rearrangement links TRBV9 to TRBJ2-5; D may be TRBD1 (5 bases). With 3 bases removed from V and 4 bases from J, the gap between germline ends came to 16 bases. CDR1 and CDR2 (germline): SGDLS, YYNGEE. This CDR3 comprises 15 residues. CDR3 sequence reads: CASSGTPQRGETQYF. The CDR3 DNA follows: TGTGCCAGCAGCGGGACACCCCAAAGGGGAGAGACCCAGTACTTC.

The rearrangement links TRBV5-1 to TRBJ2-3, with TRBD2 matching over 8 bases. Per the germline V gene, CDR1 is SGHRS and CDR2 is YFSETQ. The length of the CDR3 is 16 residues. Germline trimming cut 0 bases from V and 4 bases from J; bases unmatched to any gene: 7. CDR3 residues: CASSLVGGAPPDTQYF. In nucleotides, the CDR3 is TGCGCCAGCAGCTTGGTCGGGGGGGCTCCCCCAGATACGCAGTATTTT.

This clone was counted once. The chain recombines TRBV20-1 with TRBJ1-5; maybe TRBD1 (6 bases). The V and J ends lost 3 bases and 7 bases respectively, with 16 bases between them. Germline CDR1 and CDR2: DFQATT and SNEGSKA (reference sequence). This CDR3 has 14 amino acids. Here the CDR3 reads CSASLRGQRQPQHF. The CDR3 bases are TGCAGTGCTAGTCTGAGGGGACAACGGCAGCCCCAGCATTTT.

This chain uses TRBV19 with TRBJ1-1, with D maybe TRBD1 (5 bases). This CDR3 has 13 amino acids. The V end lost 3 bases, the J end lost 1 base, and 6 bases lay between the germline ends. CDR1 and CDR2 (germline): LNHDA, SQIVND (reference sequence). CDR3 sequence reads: CASSIGGNTEAFF. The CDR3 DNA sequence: TGTGCCAGTAGTATCGGGGGGAACACTGAAGCTTTCTTT. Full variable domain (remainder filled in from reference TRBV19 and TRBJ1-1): DGGITQSPKYLFRKEGQNVTLSCEQNLNHDAMYWYRQDPGQGLRLIYYSQIVNDFQKGDIAEGYSVSREKKESFPLTVTSAQKNPTAFYLCASSIGGNTEAFFGQGTRLTVV.

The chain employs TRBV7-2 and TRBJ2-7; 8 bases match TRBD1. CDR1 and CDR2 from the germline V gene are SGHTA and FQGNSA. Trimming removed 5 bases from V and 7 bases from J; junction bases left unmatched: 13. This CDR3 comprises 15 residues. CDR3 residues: CASSPTPDRVQEQYF. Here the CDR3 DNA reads TGTGCCAGCAGCCCAACCCCGGACAGGGTCCAGGAGCAGTACTTC. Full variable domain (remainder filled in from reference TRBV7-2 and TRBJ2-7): GAGVSQSPSNKVTEKGKDVELRCDPISGHTALYWYRQSLGQGLEFLIYFQGNSAPDKSGLPSDRFSAERTGGSVSTLTIQRTQQEDSAVYLCASSPTPDRVQEQYFGPGTRLTVT.

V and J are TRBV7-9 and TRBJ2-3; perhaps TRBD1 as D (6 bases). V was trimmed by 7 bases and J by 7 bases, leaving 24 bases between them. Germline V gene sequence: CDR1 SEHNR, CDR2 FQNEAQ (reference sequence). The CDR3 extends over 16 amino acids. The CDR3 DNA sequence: TGTGCCAGCAAACCTCTCAGGGGAAGGAGGACAAATACGCAGTATTTT. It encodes CASKPLRGRRTNTQYF.

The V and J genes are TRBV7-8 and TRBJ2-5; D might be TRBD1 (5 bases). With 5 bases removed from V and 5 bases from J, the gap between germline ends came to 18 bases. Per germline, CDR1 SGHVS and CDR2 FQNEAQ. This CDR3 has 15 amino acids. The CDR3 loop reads CASSAGQRFRETQYF. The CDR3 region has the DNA TGTGCCAGCAGCGCAGGACAACGCTTTAGGGAGACCCAGTACTTC.

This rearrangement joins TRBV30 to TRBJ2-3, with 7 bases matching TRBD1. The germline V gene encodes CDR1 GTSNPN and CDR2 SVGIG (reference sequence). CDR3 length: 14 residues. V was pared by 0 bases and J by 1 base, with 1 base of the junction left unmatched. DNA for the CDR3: TGTGCCTGGAGTGTAACAGGGGGCACAGATACGCAGTATTTT. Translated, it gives CAWSVTGGTDTQYF.

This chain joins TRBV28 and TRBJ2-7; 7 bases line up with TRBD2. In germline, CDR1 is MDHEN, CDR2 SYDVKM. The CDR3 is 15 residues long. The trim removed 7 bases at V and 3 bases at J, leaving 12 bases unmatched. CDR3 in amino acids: CASNFGRAYDYEQYF. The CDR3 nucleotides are TGTGCCAGCAATTTTGGGAGGGCCTACGACTACGAGCAGTACTTC.

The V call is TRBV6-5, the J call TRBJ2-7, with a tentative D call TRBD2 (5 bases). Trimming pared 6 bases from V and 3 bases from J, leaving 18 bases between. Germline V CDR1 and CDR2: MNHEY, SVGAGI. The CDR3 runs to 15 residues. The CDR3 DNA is TGTGCCAGCAGGGGCCCCGTGGACGGGGACTACGAGCAGTACTTC. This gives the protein CASRGPVDGDYEQYF.

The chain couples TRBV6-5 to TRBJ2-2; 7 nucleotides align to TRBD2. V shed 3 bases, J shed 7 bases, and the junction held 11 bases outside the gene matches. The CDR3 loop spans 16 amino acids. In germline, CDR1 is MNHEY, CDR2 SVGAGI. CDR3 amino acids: CASSYTPGGSGGELFF. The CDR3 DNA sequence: TGTGCCAGCAGTTATACACCAGGCGGGAGTGGCGGGGAGCTGTTTTTT.

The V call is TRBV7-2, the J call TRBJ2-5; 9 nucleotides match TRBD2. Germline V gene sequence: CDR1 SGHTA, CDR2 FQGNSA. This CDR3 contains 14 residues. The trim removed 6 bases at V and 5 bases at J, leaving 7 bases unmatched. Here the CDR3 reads CASSPSGAWETQYF. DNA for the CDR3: TGTGCCAGCAGTCCTAGCGGGGCCTGGGAGACCCAGTACTTC.

CDR3 DNA: TGTGCCAGCAGCTTACAGCGGGAGTCCGAGCAGTACTTC. Translating it yields CASSLQRESEQYF. The chain uses TRBV7-2 and TRBJ2-7, with 8 positions matching TRBD2. The germline V gene encodes CDR1 SGHTA and CDR2 FQGNSA. The V and J ends lost 2 bases and 6 bases, in that order; junction bases with no gene match: 3. This CDR3 contains 13 residues.

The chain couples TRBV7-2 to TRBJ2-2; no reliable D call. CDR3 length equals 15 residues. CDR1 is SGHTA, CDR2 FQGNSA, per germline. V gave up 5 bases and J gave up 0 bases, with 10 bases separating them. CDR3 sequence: CASSALETNTGELFF. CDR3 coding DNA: TGTGCCAGCAGCGCATTAGAAACGAACACCGGGGAGCTGTTTTTT.

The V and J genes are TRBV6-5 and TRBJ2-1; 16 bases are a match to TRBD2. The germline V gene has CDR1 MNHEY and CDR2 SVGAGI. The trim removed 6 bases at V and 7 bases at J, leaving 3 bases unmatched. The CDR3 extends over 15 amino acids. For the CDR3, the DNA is TGTGCCAGCAGGGGACTAGCGGGAGGGCCGAATGAGCAGTTCTTC. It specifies CASRGLAGGPNEQFF.

In DNA, the CDR3 is TGTGCCAGCAGCCTTCTCATAGCGGGAGACTGGAATGAGCAGTTCTTC. Amino acid sequence: CASSLLIAGDWNEQFF. The rearrangement uses TRBV7-6 and TRBJ2-1; 9 bases agree with TRBD2. With 5 bases clipped from V and 7 bases from J, the junction kept 12 bases outside the gene matches. This CDR3 spans 16 amino acids. Germline V lookup: CDR1 SGHVS, CDR2 FNYEAQ.

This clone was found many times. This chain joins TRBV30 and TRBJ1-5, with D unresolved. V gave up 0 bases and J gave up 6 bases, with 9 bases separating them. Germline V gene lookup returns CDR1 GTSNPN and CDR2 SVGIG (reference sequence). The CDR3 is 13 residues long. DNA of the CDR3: TGTGCCTGGAGTGTAAGCTTCGGTCAGCCCCAGCATTTT. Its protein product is CAWSVSFGQPQHF.

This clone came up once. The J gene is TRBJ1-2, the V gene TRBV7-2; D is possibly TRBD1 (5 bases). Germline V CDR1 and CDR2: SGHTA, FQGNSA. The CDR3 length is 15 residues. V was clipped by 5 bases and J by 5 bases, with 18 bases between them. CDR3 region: CASSPVGGRLYGYTF. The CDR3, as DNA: TGTGCCAGCAGCCCCGTCGGGGGGAGGCTTTATGGCTACACCTTC.